This entry lists 30 T cell receptor beta chains sequenced from one sample in a study of blood T cell repertoires in COVID-19. TCRdb's copy holds only in-frame clones and misses some; the assay was immunoSEQ multiplex PCR. The sample carries under 300,000 clones, 70% to 85% recorded once. The sequencing input was peripheral blood. These receptors all come from an elderly woman with active or convalescent COVID-19.

The J gene is TRBJ1-6, the V gene TRBV5-4; tentative D call: TRBD1 (5 bases). CDR1 is SGHNT, CDR2 YYREEE, per germline (reference sequence). The CDR3 spans 19 residues. Deletions cut 4 bases from V and 0 bases from J, with 20 bases between. In DNA, the CDR3 is TGTGCCAGCAGCCCCTCCGGGACGGAGACTAGCTCCTATAATTCACCCCTCCACTTT. Translation gives CASSPSGTETSSYNSPLHF.

The V and J genes are TRBV6-5 and TRBJ2-7, with D perhaps TRBD1 (6 bases). The germline V gene encodes CDR1 MNHEY and CDR2 SVGAGI. Deletions cut 6 bases from V and 1 base from J, with 16 bases between. The CDR3 spans 15 residues. CDR3 loop: CASRAGQKISYEQYF. CDR3 nucleotide sequence: TGTGCCAGCAGGGCAGGACAGAAGATTTCCTACGAGCAGTACTTC.

The J gene is TRBJ1-2, the V gene TRBV3-1 (or the pseudogene TRBV3-2), with 7 nucleotides matching TRBD1. The CDR3 spans 14 residues. Germline trimming cut 4 bases from V and 6 bases from J; bases unmatched to any gene: 8. CDR1 and CDR2 (germline): LGHDT, YNNKEL (reference sequence). Written as DNA, the CDR3 is TGTGCCAGCAGCCGGGACAGTCCTATGAATGGCTACACCTTC. It specifies CASSRDSPMNGYTF.

The rearrangement links TRBV5-1 to TRBJ1-4, with 8 positions matching TRBD1. There are 14 residues in the CDR3. Germline V gene sequence: CDR1 SGHRS, CDR2 YFSETQ. V shed 4 bases and J 6 bases; nucleotides not matched to a gene: 5. The CDR3 region has the DNA TGCGCCAGCAGCCAGGACAGGGCGGATGAAAAACTGTTTTTT. Protein: CASSQDRADEKLFF.

The chain couples TRBV4-1 to TRBJ2-5, with 10 nucleotides matching TRBD1. V lost 4 bases and J lost 5; bases outside the gene matches: 1. The germline V gene encodes CDR1 MGHRA and CDR2 YSYEKL. This CDR3 has 13 amino acids. The CDR3 here is CASSPGQGETQYF. The CDR3 region has the DNA TGCGCCAGCAGCCCGGGACAGGGGGAGACCCAGTACTTC.

This chain joins TRBV11-2 and TRBJ2-2; D is ambiguous. This CDR3 spans 15 amino acids. Trimming stripped 3 bases from V and 0 bases from J, with 8 bases between. Germline assignment: CDR1 SGHAT and CDR2 FQNNGV. CDR3 region: CASSFFVSNTGELFF. CDR3 DNA: TGTGCCAGCAGCTTCTTTGTCTCGAACACCGGGGAGCTGTTTTTT.

The rearrangement joins TRBV5-1 to TRBJ2-5; no reliable D call. V was cut by 0 bases and J by 2 bases, with 11 bases left in between. The germline gives CDR1 SGHRS, CDR2 YFSETQ. The CDR3 has 15 residues. This CDR3 is CASSLALQSQETQYF. The DNA for the CDR3 is TGCGCCAGCAGCTTGGCGCTCCAGTCTCAAGAGACCCAGTACTTC.

The gene calls are TRBV28 and TRBJ1-1, with D unclear. The CDR3 runs 18 residues. CDR1 is MDHEN and CDR2 is SYDVKM in the germline V gene. V dropped 3 bases and J dropped 1 base, with 21 bases sitting between them. CDR3 in amino acids: CASSFRGEAQYWNTEAFF. In DNA form, the CDR3 reads TGTGCCAGCAGTTTTCGGGGTGAAGCTCAATACTGGAACACTGAAGCTTTCTTT.

This clone was seen once. The chain carries TRBV7-8 and TRBJ2-7; D remains ambiguous. The CDR3 sequence is 14 residues long. From germline, CDR1 is SGHVS and CDR2 FQNEAQ. V was trimmed by 1 base and J by 4 bases, leaving 11 bases between them. The chain's CDR3 is CASSLDSLTYEQYF. In nucleotides, the CDR3 is TGTGCCAGCAGCTTAGACAGCCTTACATACGAGCAGTACTTC.

The chain employs TRBV18 and TRBJ1-1, with D possibly TRBD1 on 6 matching bases. CDR3 length: 14 residues. The V end lost 5 bases, the J end lost 6 bases, and 16 bases lay between the germline ends. CDR1 KGHSH and CDR2 LQKENI come from the germline V gene. CDR3 amino acids: CASSKASRQAEAFF. CDR3 in DNA: TGTGCCAGCTCAAAGGCTTCAAGACAGGCTGAAGCTTTCTTT.

V usage is TRBV5-1 and J usage is TRBJ1-2, with 7 bases identical to TRBD1. The CDR3 has 14 amino acids. V was clipped by 7 bases and J by 0 bases; unmatched bases: 6. Germline V CDR1 and CDR2: SGHRS, YFSETQ. In DNA, the CDR3 is TGCGCCAGCCGCCCGGGACAGCCTAACTATGGCTACACCTTC. It yields the protein CASRPGQPNYGYTF.

The gene calls are TRBV18 and TRBJ1-5; 9 nucleotides align to TRBD1. The J segment lost 4 bases and the V segment lost 3 bases, leaving 13 bases of the junction unmatched. Germline loops: CDR1 KGHSH, CDR2 LQKENI. This CDR3 is 18 amino acids long. CDR3 sequence: CASSPLGGTGTTNQPQHF. The CDR3 DNA reads as TGTGCCAGCTCACCGCTCGGGGGGACAGGGACCACTAATCAGCCCCAGCATTTT.

This clone has more than one count but fewer than ten. The V gene is TRBV19, the J gene TRBJ2-7, with D possibly matching TRBD2 (5 bases). Germline CDR1 LNHDA, CDR2 SQIVND (reference sequence). The CDR3 has 15 residues. The V and J ends lost 5 bases and 2 bases respectively, with 16 bases between them. For the CDR3, the DNA is TGTGCCAGTAGTGAAACTAGTTCACGTACCTACGAGCAGTACTTC. Translation: CASSETSSRTYEQYF.

On this clone itself: Its ends do not fully match the called genes, so a read error is possible. V and J are TRBV3-1 (or the pseudogene TRBV3-2) and TRBJ1-1; 10 bases agree with TRBD1. This CDR3 contains 15 residues. Germline values: CDR1 LGHDT, CDR2 YNNKEL (reference sequence). CDR3 region: CASIQMTGGLTEAFF. In DNA form, the CDR3 reads TGTGCCAGCATCCAAATGACAGGGGGCCTAACTGAAGCTTTCTTT.

The chain has TRBV19 and TRBJ1-2, with D possibly TRBD1 on 5 matching bases. Per the germline V gene, CDR1 is LNHDA and CDR2 is SQIVND (reference sequence). V was pared by 7 bases and J by 4 bases, with 19 bases between. The CDR3 spans 15 residues. CDR3 protein: CASMGKGENFYGYTF. For the CDR3, the DNA is TGTGCCAGTATGGGAAAAGGGGAAAACTTCTATGGCTACACCTTC.

The chain has TRBV11-2 and TRBJ1-5; tentatively, D is TRBD1 (5 bases). The CDR3 runs 15 residues. CDR1 is SGHAT, CDR2 FQNNGV, per germline. The V end was cut by 3 bases, the J end by 3 bases, with 12 bases between. The CDR3 region has the DNA TGTGCCAGCAGCTTGGGGCAGGGCTACAATCAGCCCCAGCATTTT. It is translated as CASSLGQGYNQPQHF.

The chain has TRBV6-5 and TRBJ2-1; 10 bases agree with TRBD2. V lost 3 bases, J lost 6 bases, and 8 bases stayed unmatched. Germline CDR1 is MNHEY and CDR2 is SVGAGI. The CDR3 consists of 16 residues. The CDR3 region is CASSYYGLADSNEQFF. CDR3 nucleotides: TGTGCCAGCAGTTATTACGGACTAGCGGATAGCAATGAGCAGTTCTTC.

This clone was counted a few times. The V call is TRBV11-2, the J call TRBJ2-7, with 7 positions matching TRBD2. The CDR3 is 13 amino acids. Germline CDR1 is SGHAT and CDR2 is FQNNGV. V was clipped by 3 bases and J by 6 bases; unmatched bases: 5. The CDR3, as DNA: TGTGCCAGCAGCTTCGGGGACTACGGCGAGCAGTACTTC. Encoded protein: CASSFGDYGEQYF.

This sequence joins TRBV5-1 and TRBJ2-3; 9 bases align to TRBD2. Germline assignment: CDR1 SGHRS and CDR2 YFSETQ. V dropped 4 bases and J dropped 2; count of bases not matched to a gene: 8. This CDR3 spans 16 amino acids. This CDR3 reads CASSPGAGGFTDTQYF. The CDR3 nucleotides are TGCGCCAGCAGCCCGGGAGCGGGGGGCTTCACAGATACGCAGTATTTT. The complete variable domain, with remaining parts taken from reference TRBV5-1 and TRBJ2-3, reads KAGVTQTPRYLIKTRGQQVTLSCSPISGHRSVSWYQQTPGQGLQFLFEYFSETQRNKGNFPGRFSGRQFSNSRSEMNVSTLELGDSALYLCASSPGAGGFTDTQYFGPGTRLTVL.

The V and J genes are TRBV6-5 and TRBJ1-5; 7 nucleotides agree with TRBD1. The germline CDR1 and CDR2 sequences are MNHEY and SVGAGI. CDR3 length equals 15 residues. V lost 7 bases and J lost 4; bases outside the gene matches: 10. The CDR3 reads CASTTTTGSNQPQHF. The CDR3 nucleotides are TGTGCCAGCACTACCACGACAGGGTCGAATCAGCCCCAGCATTTT.

The rearrangement links TRBV9 to TRBJ2-7; TRBD2 agrees at 9 bases. This CDR3 comprises 14 residues. V gave up 6 bases and J gave up 0 bases; unmatched junction bases: 4. Per germline, CDR1 SGDLS and CDR2 YYNGEE. In DNA form, the CDR3 reads TGTGCCAGCAACGCGCGGGGGGGCTCCTACGAGCAGTACTTC. As protein: CASNARGGSYEQYF. Based on the CDR3 plus reference TRBV9 and TRBJ2-7, the full variable domain is DSGVTQTPKHLITATGQRVTLRCSPRSGDLSVYWYQQSLDQGLQFLIQYYNGEERAKGNILERFSAQQFPDLHSELNLSSLELGDSALYFCASNARGGSYEQYFGPGTRLTVT.

The chain joins TRBV12-3 or TRBV12-4 to TRBJ1-5; unclear D gene. The CDR3 has 13 amino acids. V shed 5 bases and J shed 4 bases, with 9 bases lying between them. In DNA, the CDR3 is TGTGCCAGCAGTGTATCTCTAAATCAGCCCCAGCATTTT. It encodes CASSVSLNQPQHF.

The J gene is TRBJ2-1, the V gene TRBV7-2, with 10 bases identical to TRBD2. The CDR3 covers 15 residues. Germline CDR1 and CDR2: SGHTA and FQGNSA. V was pared by 2 bases and J by 10 bases, with 8 bases of the junction left unmatched. The chain's CDR3 is CASSLTGTSVLEQFF. CDR3 nucleotide sequence: TGTGCCAGCAGCTTAACCGGGACTAGCGTGCTAGAGCAGTTCTTC.

The chain carries TRBV5-4 and TRBJ2-5, with TRBD2 matching over 11 bases. Trimming removed 2 bases from V and 5 bases from J; junction bases left unmatched: 8. This CDR3 has 16 amino acids. Germline CDR1 reads SGHNT; CDR2 reads YYREEE (reference sequence). The CDR3 sequence is CASSFRLAGRQETQYF. The CDR3 region has the DNA TGTGCCAGCAGCTTTAGACTAGCGGGAAGACAGGAGACCCAGTACTTC.

The rearrangement uses TRBV6-2 or TRBV6-3 and TRBJ2-5, with TRBD2 identical over 8 bases. Per the germline V gene, CDR1 is MNHEY and CDR2 is SVGEGT. There are 15 residues in the CDR3. Trimming cost V 2 bases and J 1 base; bases outside gene matches: 3. In DNA, the CDR3 is TGTGCCAGCAGTTACCAGGCGGGGGGCCAAGAGACCCAGTACTTC. It yields the protein CASSYQAGGQETQYF.

The rearrangement links TRBV6-1 to TRBJ1-1, with 8 bases matching TRBD1. The length of the CDR3 is 14 residues. The J segment lost 11 bases and the V segment lost 3 bases, leaving 11 bases of the junction unmatched. Germline V lookup: CDR1 MNHNS, CDR2 SASEGT. The CDR3 sequence: CASSDWTGNLRAFF. The CDR3 DNA sequence: TGTGCCAGCAGTGATTGGACAGGGAACCTGCGGGCTTTCTTT.

The rearrangement uses TRBV21-1 and TRBJ2-7; TRBD1, as called in the table, went unchecked against the DNA. TRBV21-1 is deemed a pseudogene. The CDR3 is 13 residues long. The CDR3 loop is CASSTGQGYEQYF. The CDR3 DNA reads as TGTGCCAGCAGCACTGGACAGGGCTACGAGCAGTACTTC.

The chain employs TRBV12-5 and TRBJ2-1; 9 nucleotides match TRBD2. Per germline, CDR1 LGHNT and CDR2 FRNRAP. The CDR3 covers 15 residues. The V gene end was trimmed by 7 bases and the J gene end by 8 bases; junction bases not matched to a gene: 12. The CDR3 loop reads CASVLAGEGSYEQFF. The CDR3 nucleotides are TGTGCTAGTGTCTTAGCGGGAGAAGGTTCTTATGAGCAGTTCTTC.

In its sample, this clone was seen once. This rearrangement joins TRBV7-6 to TRBJ2-1, with D uncertain. This CDR3 comprises 15 residues. V lost 1 base to trimming and J lost 0 bases, with 7 bases between them. CDR1 and CDR2 from the germline V gene are SGHVS and FNYEAQ. Here the CDR3 DNA reads TGTGCCAGCAGCTTAGACTTAAGCTCCTACAATGAGCAGTTCTTC. Its translation is CASSLDLSSYNEQFF.

This chain joins TRBV24-1 and TRBJ2-1; tentatively, D is TRBD2 (6 bases). The V and J ends lost 9 bases and 6 bases respectively, with 8 bases between them. CDR3 length: 11 amino acids. Germline values: CDR1 KGHDR, CDR2 SFDVKD. CDR3 sequence reads: CATHGSNEQFF. Written as DNA, the CDR3 is TGTGCCACCCACGGGAGCAATGAGCAGTTCTTC.